This T cell receptor beta chain stems from a study of blood T cells in healthy people across ages. The study's findings and limits: Older age coincided with a roughly linear decline in TCR beta diversity per million T cells.

Trimming stripped 6 bases from V and 4 bases from J, with 12 bases between. Germline CDR1 reads DFQATT; CDR2 reads SNEGSKA (reference sequence). The CDR3 loop spans 13 amino acids. For the second PCR, which ran for roughly 7 to 11 cycles, a sample-barcoded 5' primer and a J-beta primer mix were used. Every sample gave at least 2.5 million paired-end reads containing CDR3. TCRdb fed the 5' RACE reads into MiXCR, producing one record per CDR3 protein. The sample carries 780,000 or so distinct CDR3 sequences, approximately 53% recorded once. Per-sample PBMC isolation yielded at least 6.5 million cells. About this clonotype itself: Its antigen remains unidentified.

Sequencing used blood. The TCR sequence derives from a man aged 80 or over in good health. The chain links TRBV20-1 to TRBJ1-4; tentative D call: TRBD1 (5 bases). The CDR3 reads CSATPRVNEKLFF. In DNA, the CDR3 is TGCAGTGCCACCCCCAGGGTTAATGAAAAACTGTTTTTT.